This TCR beta chain came from a study of T cell responses to AZD1222 COVID-19 vaccine. Findings of the study overall: The sample set comprised mostly white British donors with more females, and clonal diversity was possibly underestimated. It was only after the peak T cell response that any repertoires were sampled. Regions 160-218 and 743-854 dominated among vaccine-associated CD4 TCRs spanning spike. A rise in Spike-specific TCR breadth and depth followed two AZD1222 doses.

As concerns this clone: What it recognizes is unknown.

V lost 4 bases, J lost 4 bases, and 6 bases stayed unmatched. Germline values: CDR1 MDHEN, CDR2 SYDVKM. There are 17 residues in the CDR3. The data were produced by immunoSEQ multiplex PCR, yet TCRdb's version contains in-frame clones alone and is incomplete. The table records approximately 84,000 clones, 80% to 90% of them present only once. J is TRBJ2-2 and V is TRBV28; TRBD2 matches at 13 bases. This TCR came from an adult in good health. This material consisted of peripheral blood, taken on day 0 of AZD1222 vaccination. CDR3 in amino acids: CASSSSGLAGSTGELFF. The CDR3 nucleotides are TGTGCCAGCAGTTCCTCGGGACTAGCGGGAAGCACCGGGGAGCTGTTTTTT.